Following are 5 T cell receptor beta chains from one sample sequenced in a study of molecular identifiers for immune sequencing clone quantification (dated by TCRdb to 2016 to 2019). Library method: PCR. The listed sequencing device is NextSeq 500. TCRdb trimmed the raw reads at Q25, called clones with MiXCR and kept productive beta chains. Merged by CDR3 protein, the rows form single entries marked with the most common genes and DNA. This sample comprises 490,000 or so distinct CDR3 sequences, around 23% of them detected only once. Clones ranked in the top ten supply roughly 0.77% of the sample. Sequenced input: naive CD8+ T cells from blood, with Jurkat cell RNA spiked in. Reading the label with the study, this specimen's cell subset or site is: FACS-sorted CD8+CD4-CCR7+CD45RA+ naive T cells. These receptors all come from a human donor in good health. Some libraries in this study had Jurkat cell RNA spiked in.

The chain links TRBV4-1 to TRBJ2-1; TRBD1 agrees at 9 bases. The V gene end was trimmed by 2 bases and the J gene end by 1 base; junction bases not matched to a gene: 3. The CDR3 is 16 amino acids. The germline gives CDR1 MGHRA, CDR2 YSYEKL. CDR3 sequence reads: CASSQTGQGSYNEQFF. The DNA of the CDR3 is TGCGCCAGCAGCCAAACAGGACAGGGGTCCTACAATGAGCAGTTCTTC.

This clonotype occurred a few times. The V and J genes are TRBV28 and TRBJ2-7; no firm D call. The CDR3 contains 12 residues. Germline values: CDR1 MDHEN, CDR2 SYDVKM. Trimming removed 2 bases at V and 9 bases at J, with 11 bases between. CDR3 in DNA: TGTGCCAGCAGTTTAGACTCTGTAGGGCAGTACTTC. It yields the protein CASSLDSVGQYF.

This clonotype was counted only a few times. V usage is TRBV2 and J usage is TRBJ1-1, with D possibly being TRBD1 (5 bases). Germline CDR1 and CDR2: SNHLY and FYNNEI. The CDR3 spans 11 residues. V shed 5 bases and J shed 10 bases, with 11 bases lying between them. The chain's CDR3 is CASSFAGAAFF. CDR3 DNA: TGTGCCAGCAGTTTCGCTGGGGCAGCTTTCTTT.

This chain uses TRBV19 with TRBJ2-3; 10 bases map to TRBD2. Germline lookup yields CDR1 LNHDA and CDR2 SQIVND (reference sequence). V was clipped by 1 base and J by 6 bases; unmatched bases: 7. The CDR3 loop spans 16 amino acids. The CDR3 DNA is TGTGCCAGTAGTATAGCTAGCGGGGGCCCCCAGGATACGCAGTATTTT. Its translation: CASSIASGGPQDTQYF.

This clonotype has a single count. Given a much more abundant clone one base away, this may be a read error. The chain joins TRBV9 to TRBJ1-1; D might be TRBD1 (5 bases). The V end lost 0 bases, the J end lost 5 bases, and 14 bases lay between the germline ends. The germline V gene has CDR1 SGDLS and CDR2 YYNGEE. There are 15 residues in the CDR3. The CDR3, as DNA: TGTGCCAGCAGCGTAGTTCAGGGATCTCAGACTGAAGCTTTCTTT. Its translation is CASSVVQGSQTEAFF.